This T cell receptor beta chain was retrieved from a study of technical replicates of blood from several donors. The CDR3 has 17 residues. The V and J ends lost 0 bases and 8 bases, in that order; junction bases with no gene match: 10. Sequencing was performed with immunoSEQ multiplex PCR; in TCRdb, only in-frame clones are kept and a portion is missing. The sample carries some 64,000 clones, approximately 84% recorded once. The sequencing input was PBMCs. The V gene is TRBV23-1, the J gene TRBJ1-2; 12 bases match TRBD1. TRBV23-1 is given ORF status, its function remaining uncertain. The receptor was isolated from a human donor in good health. Some clones in this sample may be carry-over from other donors' samples. The CDR3 here is CASSQSGDRGRRKGYTF. CDR3 DNA: TGCGCCAGCAGTCAATCCGGGGACAGGGGGCGCAGGAAGGGCTACACCTTC.